This T cell receptor (beta chain) emerged from a study of T cells in Graves' hyperthyroidism and ophthalmopathy. Findings and caveats of the study: Most expanded thyroid clonotypes above 0.001 also appeared in blood. Before onset, ophthalmopathy was predicted by the model a median about 6.2 months earlier.

The V gene's germline CDR1 is SGHRS and CDR2 YFSETQ. The CDR3 sequence is 15 residues long. Amplified regions were TCR beta CDR3 sequences from RNA transcripts. During a first-round RT-PCR of the TCR CDR3, the HTBI primer set was used. TCRdb re-called the multiplex PCR reads with MiXCR, one entry per CDR3 protein. The table has 350,000 to 400,000 distinct CDR3 sequences, about 15% seen once. With regard to this clonotype: Its matching antigen is unknown. At one of its ends the junction is not consistent with the germline gene, which may arise from a read error.

For Graves' hyperthyroidism to be stable, ophthalmopathy could not progress within 18 months. Around 10 ml of fresh peripheral blood supplied the PBMCs. The V gene is TRBV5-1, the J gene TRBJ1-1, with TRBD1 as a possible D gene (5 bases). Sequenced material: blood. The sequence derives from a woman in her fifties or sixties with Graves' hyperthyroidism. The CDR3 reads CDSSLGTGMNTEAFF. The CDR3 DNA follows: TGCGACAGCAGCTTGGGAACAGGCATGAACACTGAAGCTTTCTTT. The variable domain in full, completed from reference TRBV5-1 and TRBJ1-1, reads KAGVTQTPRYLIKTRGQQVTLSCSPISGHRSVSWYQQTPGQGLQFLFEYFSETQRNKGNFPGRFSGRQFSNSRSEMNVSTLELGDSALYLCDSSLGTGMNTEAFFGQGTRLTVV.